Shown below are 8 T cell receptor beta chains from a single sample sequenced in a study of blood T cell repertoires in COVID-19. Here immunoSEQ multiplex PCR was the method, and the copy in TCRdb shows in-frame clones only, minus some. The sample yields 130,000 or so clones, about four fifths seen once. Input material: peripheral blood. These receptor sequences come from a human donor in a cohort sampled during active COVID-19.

In DNA form, the CDR3 reads TGTGCCAGCTCACCCCCGAGTGGTACTCAAGAGACCCAGTACTTC. Translating gives CASSPPSGTQETQYF. The gene calls are TRBV18 and TRBJ2-5, with unresolved D. CDR1 and CDR2 (germline): KGHSH, LQKENI. With 3 bases removed from V and 2 bases from J, the gap between germline ends came to 13 bases. The CDR3 contains 15 residues.

DNA for the CDR3: TGTGCCAGCGCCGAACGGGTGGGCACTGAAGCTTTCTTT. Translated: CASAERVGTEAFF. J is TRBJ1-1 and V is TRBV27; D is uncertain. Trimming took 8 bases from V and 4 from J, leaving 14 bases between them. Germline CDR1 reads MNHEY; CDR2 reads SMNVEV (reference sequence). The CDR3 is 13 residues long.

The DNA for the CDR3 is TGTGCCAGCTCACCCCAGACAGCGAACTATGGCTACACCTTC. Residues: CASSPQTANYGYTF. The chain recombines TRBV18 with TRBJ1-2; possibly TRBD1 for D (5 bases). The germline gives CDR1 KGHSH, CDR2 LQKENI. This CDR3 contains 14 residues. V was pared by 3 bases and J by 2 bases, with 10 bases between.

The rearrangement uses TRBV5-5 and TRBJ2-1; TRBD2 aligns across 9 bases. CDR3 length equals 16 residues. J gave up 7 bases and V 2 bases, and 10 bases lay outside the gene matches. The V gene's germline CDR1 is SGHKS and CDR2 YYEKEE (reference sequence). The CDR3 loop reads CASSFMSLAGLNEQFF. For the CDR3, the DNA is TGTGCCAGCAGCTTTATGAGCCTAGCGGGACTTAATGAGCAGTTCTTC.

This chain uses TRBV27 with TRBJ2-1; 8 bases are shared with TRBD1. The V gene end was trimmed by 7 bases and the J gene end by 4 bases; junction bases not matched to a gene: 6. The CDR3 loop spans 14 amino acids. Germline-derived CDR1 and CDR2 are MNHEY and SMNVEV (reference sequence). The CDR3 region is CASKATGGYNEQFF. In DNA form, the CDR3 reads TGTGCCAGCAAGGCAACAGGGGGGTACAATGAGCAGTTCTTC.

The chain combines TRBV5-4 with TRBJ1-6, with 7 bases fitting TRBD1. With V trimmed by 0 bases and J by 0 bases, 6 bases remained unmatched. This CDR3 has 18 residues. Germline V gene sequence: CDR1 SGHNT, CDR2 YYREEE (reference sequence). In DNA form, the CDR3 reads TGTGCCAGCAGCTTGGGCCCGACAGGGAGCTCCTATAATTCACCCCTCCACTTT. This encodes CASSLGPTGSSYNSPLHF. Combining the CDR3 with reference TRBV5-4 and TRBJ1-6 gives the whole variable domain ETGVTQSPTHLIKTRGQQVTLRCSSQSGHNTVSWYQQALGQGPQFIFQYYREEENGRGNFPPRFSGLQFPNYSSELNVNALELDDSALYLCASSLGPTGSSYNSPLHFGNGTRLTVT.

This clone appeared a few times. CDR3 in DNA: TGTGCCAGCAGTCCGACTAGTATCTACGAGCAGTACTTC. This sequence encodes CASSPTSIYEQYF. This chain uses TRBV6-2 or TRBV6-3 with TRBJ2-7; tentative D call: TRBD2 (6 bases). The CDR3 is 13 residues long. The V gene's germline CDR1 is MNHEY and CDR2 SVGEGT. V was cut by 5 bases and J by 3 bases, with 11 bases left in between.

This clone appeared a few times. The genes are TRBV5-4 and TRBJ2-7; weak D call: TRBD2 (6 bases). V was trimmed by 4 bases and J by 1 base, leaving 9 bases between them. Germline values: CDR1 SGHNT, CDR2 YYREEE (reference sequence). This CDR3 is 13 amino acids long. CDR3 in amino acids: CASSAGTSYEQYF. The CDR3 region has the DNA TGTGCCAGCAGCGCAGGGACTTCCTACGAGCAGTACTTC.